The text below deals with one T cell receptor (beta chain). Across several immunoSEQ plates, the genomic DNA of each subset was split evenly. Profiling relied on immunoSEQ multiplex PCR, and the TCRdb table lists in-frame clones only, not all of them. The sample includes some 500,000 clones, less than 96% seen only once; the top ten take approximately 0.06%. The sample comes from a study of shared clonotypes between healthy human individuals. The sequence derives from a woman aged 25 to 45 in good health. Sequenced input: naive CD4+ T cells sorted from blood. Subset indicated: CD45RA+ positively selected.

CDR3 sequence: CASSPRVSRGEQYF. In DNA, the CDR3 is TGTGCCAGCAGCCCCAGGGTTTCGCGGGGCGAGCAGTACTTC. The chain is built from TRBV28 and TRBJ2-7, with D perhaps matching TRBD2 (6 bases). Germline V gene lookup returns CDR1 MDHEN and CDR2 SYDVKM. This CDR3 has 14 amino acids. Trimming pared 6 bases from V and 6 bases from J, leaving 18 bases between.